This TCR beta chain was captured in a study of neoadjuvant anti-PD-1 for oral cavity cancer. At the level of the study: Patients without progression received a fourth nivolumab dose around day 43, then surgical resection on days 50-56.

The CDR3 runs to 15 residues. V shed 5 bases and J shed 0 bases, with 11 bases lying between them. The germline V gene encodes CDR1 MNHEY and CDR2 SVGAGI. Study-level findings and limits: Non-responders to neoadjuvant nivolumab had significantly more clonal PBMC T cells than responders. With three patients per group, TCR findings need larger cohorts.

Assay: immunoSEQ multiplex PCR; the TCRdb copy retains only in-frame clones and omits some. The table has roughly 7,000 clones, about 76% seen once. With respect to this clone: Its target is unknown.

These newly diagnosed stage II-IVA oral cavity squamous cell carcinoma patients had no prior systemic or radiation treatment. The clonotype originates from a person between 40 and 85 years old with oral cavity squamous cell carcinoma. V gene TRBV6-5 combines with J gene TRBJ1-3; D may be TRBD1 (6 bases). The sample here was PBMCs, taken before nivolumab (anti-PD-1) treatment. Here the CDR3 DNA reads TGTGCCAGCAGTCCTACAGGGAGCTCTGGAAACACCATATATTTT. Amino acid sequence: CASSPTGSSGNTIYF.